The text below deals with one TCR beta chain. The antigen is undetermined. The primer mix had 60 Vbeta and 13 Jbeta primers. Sequencing was performed with immunoSEQ multiplex PCR; in TCRdb, only in-frame clones are kept and a portion is missing. Found here are around 150,000 clones; the top ten clones hold roughly 2.7%. Donors consisted of healthy bone marrow donors. The CDR3 length is 16 residues. This entry comes from a study of cytomegalovirus exposure and HLA in healthy donors. General study findings and limits: The study labeled 150 to 200 TCR beta chains cytomegalovirus-associated. In a later analysis, common viral pathogens appeared linked to several of the most significant clusters. Most subjects had HLA-A and HLA-B alleles reportedly predicted accurately by TCR beta sequences.

The TCR originated in a middle-aged man in good health and CMV-seronegative. The gene calls are TRBV21-1 and TRBJ1-2; the D call in the table, TRBD1, was not verified against the DNA. TRBV21-1 represents a pseudogene. The sample taken for sequencing was PBMCs. DNA of the CDR3: TGTGCCAGCAGCAGAAAGGAAGCCGGCAGGGGCTATGGCTACACCTTC. Its protein product is CASSRKEAGRGYGYTF.